The next 23 T cell receptor beta chains were all read from a single sample in a study of control samples from healthy donors and cancer patients. Profiling relied on immunoSEQ multiplex PCR, and the TCRdb table lists in-frame clones only, not all of them. The table shows some 190,000 clones, with about nine tenths occurring only once. Sequencing was done on a sample of blood. These receptors came from a man aged 25-45 years in good health.

The chain has TRBV9 and TRBJ1-1, with a tentative D call TRBD1 (5 bases). V was cut by 0 bases and J by 0 bases, with 9 bases left in between. The CDR3 loop spans 15 amino acids. The germline V gene has CDR1 SGDLS and CDR2 YYNGEE. CDR3 DNA sequence: TGTGCCAGCAGCGTAGGAGGAGGGGTGAACACTGAAGCTTTCTTT. This sequence encodes CASSVGGGVNTEAFF.

This chain links TRBV11-2 with TRBJ2-5; 7 nucleotides agree with TRBD1. The V gene end was trimmed by 4 bases and the J gene end by 4 bases; junction bases not matched to a gene: 12. This CDR3 is 16 amino acids long. Germline-derived CDR1 and CDR2 are SGHAT and FQNNGV. The CDR3 loop is CASSSKTGLRGETQYF. CDR3 nucleotide sequence: TGTGCCAGCAGCTCCAAGACAGGGCTACGGGGAGAGACCCAGTACTTC.

This sequence joins TRBV2 and TRBJ2-7; 9 bases line up with TRBD2. The germline V gene has CDR1 SNHLY and CDR2 FYNNEI. The V and J ends lost 6 bases and 6 bases, in that order; junction bases with no gene match: 12. The CDR3 loop spans 15 amino acids. CDR3 nucleotide sequence: TGTGCCAGCAGGCCTAGCGGGGCCCCGAACATCGAGCAGTACTTC. Protein sequence: CASRPSGAPNIEQYF.

This chain links TRBV3-1 (or the pseudogene TRBV3-2) with TRBJ2-1; 7 nucleotides match TRBD1. Germline V lookup: CDR1 LGHDT, CDR2 YNNKEL (reference sequence). J lost 2 bases, V lost 1 base, and 2 bases had no gene match. This CDR3 has 15 residues. DNA of the CDR3: TGTGCCAGCAGCCAAGTGGGACAGCCCTACAATGAGCAGTTCTTC. Protein sequence: CASSQVGQPYNEQFF.

V gene TRBV5-4 combines with J gene TRBJ2-5; tentatively, D is TRBD1 (6 bases). The length of the CDR3 is 16 residues. V lost 2 bases and J lost 2, with 16 bases in between. CDR1 and CDR2 from the germline V gene are SGHNT and YYREEE (reference sequence). CDR3: CASSLGGQSLQETQYF. CDR3 DNA sequence: TGTGCCAGCAGCTTAGGAGGACAGTCCCTTCAAGAGACCCAGTACTTC. Full variable domain (rest looked up from reference TRBV5-4 and TRBJ2-5): ETGVTQSPTHLIKTRGQQVTLRCSSQSGHNTVSWYQQALGQGPQFIFQYYREEENGRGNFPPRFSGLQFPNYSSELNVNALELDDSALYLCASSLGGQSLQETQYFGPGTRLLVL.

This chain uses TRBV30 with TRBJ2-7; D remains ambiguous. Germline lookup yields CDR1 GTSNPN and CDR2 SVGIG (reference sequence). The CDR3 consists of 13 residues. Trimming cost V 3 bases and J 2 bases, with 11 bases left between them. In DNA form, the CDR3 reads TGTGCCTGGAGGGCTCCGGGCGCCTACGAGCAGTACTTC. Translation gives CAWRAPGAYEQYF.

The chain couples TRBV19 to TRBJ2-2, with D perhaps TRBD1 (5 bases). This CDR3 contains 15 residues. V was shortened by 4 bases and J by 4 bases, with 13 bases between the two germline ends. Germline lookup yields CDR1 LNHDA and CDR2 SQIVND (reference sequence). The CDR3 DNA is TGTGCCAGTAGTAGCCAGGGCCCCGGCACCGGGGAGCTGTTTTTT. This encodes CASSSQGPGTGELFF. Looking up the rest from reference TRBV19 and TRBJ2-2 gives the full variable domain: DGGITQSPKYLFRKEGQNVTLSCEQNLNHDAMYWYRQDPGQGLRLIYYSQIVNDFQKGDIAEGYSVSREKKESFPLTVTSAQKNPTAFYLCASSSQGPGTGELFFGEGSRLTVL.

CDR3 loop: CASSQDLRDRPTNEKLFF. The CDR3 bases are TGCGCCAGCAGCCAAGATCTTCGGGATCGCCCAACTAATGAAAAACTGTTTTTT. The chain is built from TRBV4-1 and TRBJ1-4, with D hard to call. Germline CDR1 and CDR2: MGHRA and YSYEKL. The CDR3 is 18 amino acids. V was cut by 0 bases and J by 0 bases, with 14 bases left in between.

This clone occurred once. This chain joins TRBV6-5 and TRBJ2-1; 8 bases align to TRBD2. The V and J ends lost 2 bases and 8 bases, in that order; junction bases with no gene match: 8. Germline V lookup: CDR1 MNHEY, CDR2 SVGAGI. The CDR3 sequence is 15 residues long. This CDR3 is CASSYHRGGPDEQFF. The CDR3 DNA reads as TGTGCCAGCAGTTACCACCGGGGGGGACCCGATGAGCAGTTCTTC.

The chain recombines TRBV3-1 (or the pseudogene TRBV3-2) with TRBJ2-5; 8 bases agree with TRBD1. The CDR3 spans 14 residues. Losses at the gene ends were 0 bases for V and 4 bases for J; bases not matched to a gene: 1. Germline assignment: CDR1 LGHDT and CDR2 YNNKEL (reference sequence). The CDR3 DNA sequence: TGTGCCAGCAGCCAAGAAACAGGGGGAGAGACCCAGTACTTC. Residues: CASSQETGGETQYF.

This clone was detected only once. The rearrangement uses TRBV7-9 and TRBJ2-5, with TRBD1 matching 8 bases. Trimming at V came to 4 bases and at J to 5 bases, leaving 9 bases not matched to a gene. This CDR3 contains 15 residues. CDR1 is SEHNR and CDR2 is FQNEAQ in the germline V gene (reference sequence). The DNA of the CDR3 is TGTGCCAGCAGCTCGGTGACAGGGGTGGGGGAGACCCAGTACTTC. This codes for CASSSVTGVGETQYF.

To note about this clone: A read error may produce the germline difference seen at one junction end. The same CDR3 arises from other DNA sequences in this sample as well. This chain links TRBV6-5 with TRBJ2-1; D unresolved. CDR1 and CDR2 (germline): MNHEY, SVGAGI. The CDR3 is 14 amino acids. CDR3 sequence: CASSYSSSYNEQFF. CDR3 nucleotide sequence: TGTGCCAGCAGCTACTCTTCCTCCTACAATGAGCAGTTCTTC.

The rearrangement uses TRBV2 and TRBJ1-3; 8 bases line up with TRBD1. CDR1 is SNHLY, CDR2 FYNNEI, per germline. V lost 4 bases to trimming and J lost 0 bases; unmatched junction nucleotides: 8. The length of the CDR3 is 17 residues. CDR3 region: CASSATGTGSSGNTIYF. For the CDR3, the DNA is TGTGCCAGCAGTGCCACCGGGACAGGCAGCTCTGGAAACACCATATATTTT. The entire variable domain, with the rest obtained from reference TRBV2 and TRBJ1-3, is as follows: EPEVTQTPSHQVTQMGQEVILRCVPISNHLYFYWYRQILGQKVEFLVSFYNNEISEKSEIFDDQFSVERPDGSNFTLKIRSTKLEDSAMYFCASSATGTGSSGNTIYFGEGSWLTVV.

The chain joins TRBV9 to TRBJ1-2; 9 bases fit TRBD1. V shed 1 base, J shed 7 bases, and the junction held 8 bases outside the gene matches. Germline CDR1 and CDR2: SGDLS and YYNGEE. This CDR3 has 15 amino acids. The CDR3 nucleotides are TGTGCCAGCAGCGTACAGGACAGGGGAATTGTTGGCTACACCTTC. Its protein product is CASSVQDRGIVGYTF. The full variable domain, rest sourced from reference TRBV9 and TRBJ1-2, is DSGVTQTPKHLITATGQRVTLRCSPRSGDLSVYWYQQSLDQGLQFLIQYYNGEERAKGNILERFSAQQFPDLHSELNLSSLELGDSALYFCASSVQDRGIVGYTFGSGTRLTVV.

This chain links TRBV19 with TRBJ1-5; the D gene is possibly TRBD1 (6 bases). This CDR3 is built from 16 residues. The ends were cut back, 7 bases at V and 9 bases at J, with 25 bases in the middle. CDR1 is LNHDA, CDR2 SQIVND, per germline (reference sequence). CDR3 amino acids: CASTPGPQGLWGPQHF. As DNA, the CDR3 is TGTGCCAGTACCCCGGGACCGCAGGGGCTCTGGGGGCCCCAGCATTTT.

This chain uses TRBV19 with TRBJ1-3; D gene uncertain. Trimming took 6 bases from V and 4 from J, leaving 7 bases between them. There are 12 residues in the CDR3. CDR1 is LNHDA, CDR2 SQIVND, per germline (reference sequence). The CDR3 DNA follows: TGTGCCAGTAGGGACCCAGGAAACACCATATATTTT. It yields the protein CASRDPGNTIYF. Using reference TRBV19 and TRBJ1-3 for the parts outside the CDR3, the full variable domain is DGGITQSPKYLFRKEGQNVTLSCEQNLNHDAMYWYRQDPGQGLRLIYYSQIVNDFQKGDIAEGYSVSREKKESFPLTVTSAQKNPTAFYLCASRDPGNTIYFGEGSWLTVV.

CDR3 amino acids: CASSFSARLGYTF. Written as DNA, the CDR3 is TGTGCCAGCAGTTTTTCGGCAAGGCTTGGCTACACCTTC. The chain couples TRBV27 to TRBJ1-2; D is unclear. CDR3 length: 13 amino acids. Germline V gives CDR1 MNHEY, CDR2 SMNVEV (reference sequence). V was shortened by 3 bases and J by 7 bases, with 12 bases between the two germline ends.

This clone was seen a single time. This chain uses TRBV5-1 with TRBJ1-6; D gene unclear. The V gene lost 0 bases and the J gene lost 10 bases, with 8 bases spanning the gap. CDR1 is SGHRS, CDR2 YFSETQ, per germline. The CDR3 has 13 amino acids. This CDR3 is CASSLAGISPLHF. The DNA of the CDR3 is TGCGCCAGCAGCTTGGCGGGGATCTCACCCCTCCACTTT. Full variable domain (missing parts from reference TRBV5-1 and TRBJ1-6): KAGVTQTPRYLIKTRGQQVTLSCSPISGHRSVSWYQQTPGQGLQFLFEYFSETQRNKGNFPGRFSGRQFSNSRSEMNVSTLELGDSALYLCASSLAGISPLHFGNGTRLTVT.

The CDR3 sequence: CASSQEGAANTGELFF. DNA of the CDR3: TGCGCCAGCAGCCAAGAGGGGGCAGCGAACACCGGGGAGCTGTTTTTT. The V call is TRBV5-1, the J call TRBJ2-2; 7 nucleotides agree with TRBD1. This CDR3 has 16 residues. CDR1 is SGHRS, CDR2 YFSETQ, per germline. The V segment lost 4 bases and the J segment 0 bases; nucleotides outside the gene matches: 6.

The chain joins TRBV18 to TRBJ2-1; either TRBD1 or TRBD2 may supply D (6 bases each). Germline loops: CDR1 KGHSH, CDR2 LQKENI. CDR3 size: 17 residues. Trimming took off 0 bases at V and 4 bases at J, with 16 bases between the two ends. The CDR3 sequence is CASSPPTRGRNYNEQFF. In DNA, the CDR3 is TGTGCCAGCTCACCACCGACCCGGGGGCGGAATTACAATGAGCAGTTCTTC.

The chain carries TRBV12-2 and TRBJ1-6. TRBV12-2 is a pseudogene locus. This CDR3 has 12 amino acids. As DNA, the CDR3 is TGTGCAAACAGGGAGGGGAATTCACCCCTCCACTTT. Residues: CANREGNSPLHF.

The J gene is TRBJ2-7, the V gene TRBV18, with 11 positions matching TRBD2. After removal of 6 bases from V and 1 base from J, the junction contained 5 bases not matched to a gene. The length of the CDR3 is 15 residues. Germline assignment: CDR1 KGHSH and CDR2 LQKENI. The CDR3 DNA is TGTGCCAGCTCCACGACTAGCGGGGCTTCCTACGAGCAGTACTTC. It yields the protein CASSTTSGASYEQYF.

The count of this clone is one. The chain recombines TRBV5-1 with TRBJ2-2; no definite D call. Looked up from germline, CDR1 is SGHRS and CDR2 is YFSETQ. Trimming took 0 bases from V and 0 from J, leaving 9 bases between them. The CDR3 totals 16 residues. The CDR3 bases are TGCGCCAGCAGCTTGGGGTCGTGGGCGAACACCGGGGAGCTGTTTTTT. Protein: CASSLGSWANTGELFF.